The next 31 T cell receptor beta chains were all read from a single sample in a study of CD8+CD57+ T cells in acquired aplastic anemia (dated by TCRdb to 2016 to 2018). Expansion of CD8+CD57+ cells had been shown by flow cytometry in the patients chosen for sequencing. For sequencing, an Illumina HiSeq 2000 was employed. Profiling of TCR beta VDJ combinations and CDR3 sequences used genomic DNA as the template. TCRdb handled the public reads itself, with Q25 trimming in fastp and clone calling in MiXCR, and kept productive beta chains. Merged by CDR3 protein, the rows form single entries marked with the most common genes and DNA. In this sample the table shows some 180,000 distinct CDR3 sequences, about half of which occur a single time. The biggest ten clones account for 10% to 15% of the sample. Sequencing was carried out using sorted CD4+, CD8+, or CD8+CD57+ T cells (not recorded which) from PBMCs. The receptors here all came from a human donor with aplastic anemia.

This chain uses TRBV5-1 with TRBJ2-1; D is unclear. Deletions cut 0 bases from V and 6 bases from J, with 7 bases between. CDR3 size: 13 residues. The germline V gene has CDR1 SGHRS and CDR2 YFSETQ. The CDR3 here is CASSLGASNEQFF. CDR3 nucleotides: TGCGCCAGCAGCTTGGGGGCTTCCAATGAGCAGTTCTTC.

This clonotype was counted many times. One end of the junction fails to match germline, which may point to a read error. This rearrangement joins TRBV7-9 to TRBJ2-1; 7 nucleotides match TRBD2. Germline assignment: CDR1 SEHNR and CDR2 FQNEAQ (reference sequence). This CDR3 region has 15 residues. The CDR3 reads CASSAQRDSHNEQFF. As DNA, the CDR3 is TGTGCCAGCAGCGCTCAGCGGGACTCCCACAATGAGCAGTTCTTC.

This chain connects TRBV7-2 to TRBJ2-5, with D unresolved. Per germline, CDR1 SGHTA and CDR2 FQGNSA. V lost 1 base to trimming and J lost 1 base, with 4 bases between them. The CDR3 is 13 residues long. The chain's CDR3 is CASSLGIQETQYF. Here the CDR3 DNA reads TGTGCCAGCAGCTTAGGCATCCAAGAGACCCAGTACTTC.

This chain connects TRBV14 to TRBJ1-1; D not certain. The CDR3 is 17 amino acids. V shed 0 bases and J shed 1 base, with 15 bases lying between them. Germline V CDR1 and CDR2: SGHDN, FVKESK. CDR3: CASSQDRFPHRNTEAFF. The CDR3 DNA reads TGTGCCAGCAGCCAAGATCGGTTCCCCCATCGGAACACTGAAGCTTTCTTT.

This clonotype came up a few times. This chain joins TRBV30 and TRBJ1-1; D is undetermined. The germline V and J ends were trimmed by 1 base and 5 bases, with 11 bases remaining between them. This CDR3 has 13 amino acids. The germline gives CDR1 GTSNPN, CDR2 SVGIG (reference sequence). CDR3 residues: CAWSDFPGTEAFF. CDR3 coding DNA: TGTGCCTGGAGTGATTTCCCGGGGACTGAAGCTTTCTTT.

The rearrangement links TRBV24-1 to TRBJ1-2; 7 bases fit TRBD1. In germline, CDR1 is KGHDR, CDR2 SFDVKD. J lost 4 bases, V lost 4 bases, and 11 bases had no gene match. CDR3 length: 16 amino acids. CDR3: CATSDRETGTRYGYTF. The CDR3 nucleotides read TGTGCCACCAGTGACCGGGAGACAGGGACCCGCTATGGCTACACCTTC.

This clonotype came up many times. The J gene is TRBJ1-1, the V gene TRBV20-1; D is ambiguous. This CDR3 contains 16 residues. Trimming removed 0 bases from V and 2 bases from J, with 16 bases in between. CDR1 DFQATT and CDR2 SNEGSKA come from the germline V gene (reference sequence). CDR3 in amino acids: CSARDRADSRNTEAFF. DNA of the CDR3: TGCAGTGCTAGAGATAGGGCAGATAGTCGTAACACTGAAGCTTTCTTT.

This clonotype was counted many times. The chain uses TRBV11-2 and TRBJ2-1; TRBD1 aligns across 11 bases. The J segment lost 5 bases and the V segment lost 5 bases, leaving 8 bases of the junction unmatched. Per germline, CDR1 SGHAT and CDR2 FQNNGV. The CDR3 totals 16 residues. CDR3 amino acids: CASSGQGALGHNEQFF. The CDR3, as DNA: TGTGCCAGCAGCGGACAGGGGGCCCTGGGACACAATGAGCAGTTCTTC.

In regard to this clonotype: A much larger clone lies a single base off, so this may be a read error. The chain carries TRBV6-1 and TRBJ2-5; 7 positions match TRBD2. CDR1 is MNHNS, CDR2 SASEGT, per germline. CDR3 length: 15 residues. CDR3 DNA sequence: TGTGCCTGCAGAAGTGGAGGGAGGGTGCAAGAGACCCAGTACTTC. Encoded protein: CACRSGGRVQETQYF.

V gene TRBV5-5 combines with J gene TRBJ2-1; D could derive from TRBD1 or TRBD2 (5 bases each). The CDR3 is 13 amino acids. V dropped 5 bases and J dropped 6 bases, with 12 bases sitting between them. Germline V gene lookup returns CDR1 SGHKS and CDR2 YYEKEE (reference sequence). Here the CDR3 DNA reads TGTGCCAGCAGGGGGGTCAACGGCAATGAGCAGTTCTTC. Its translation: CASRGVNGNEQFF.

CDR3 sequence: CSASRTGGVEKLFF. In DNA, the CDR3 is TGCAGTGCTAGCCGGACAGGGGGAGTTGAAAAACTGTTTTTT. The chain uses TRBV20-1 and TRBJ1-4; 10 bases map to TRBD1. CDR1 is DFQATT, CDR2 SNEGSKA, per germline (reference sequence). After removal of 3 bases from V and 7 bases from J, the junction contained 5 bases not matched to a gene. The CDR3 covers 14 residues.

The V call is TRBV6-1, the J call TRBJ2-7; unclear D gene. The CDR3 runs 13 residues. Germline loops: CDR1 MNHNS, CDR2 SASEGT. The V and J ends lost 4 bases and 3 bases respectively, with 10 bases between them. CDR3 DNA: TGTGCCAGCAGTGCGGGCCAAGACTACGAGCAGTACTTC. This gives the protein CASSAGQDYEQYF.

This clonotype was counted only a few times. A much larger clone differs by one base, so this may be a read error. The CDR3 DNA follows: TGTGCCAGCAGCCAACCGAACTACGAGCAGTACTTC. Translated: CASSQPNYEQYF. V is TRBV13 and J is TRBJ2-7; D unresolved. V was shortened by 5 bases and J by 3 bases, with 8 bases between the two germline ends. The length of the CDR3 is 12 residues. CDR1 and CDR2 from the germline V gene are PRHDT and FYEKMQ (reference sequence).

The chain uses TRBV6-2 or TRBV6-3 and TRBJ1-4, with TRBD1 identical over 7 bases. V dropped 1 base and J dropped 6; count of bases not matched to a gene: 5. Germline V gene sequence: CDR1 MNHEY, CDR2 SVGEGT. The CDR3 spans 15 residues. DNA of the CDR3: TGTGCCAGCAGTTACTACCGGGACAGTCATGAAAAACTGTTTTTT. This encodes CASSYYRDSHEKLFF.

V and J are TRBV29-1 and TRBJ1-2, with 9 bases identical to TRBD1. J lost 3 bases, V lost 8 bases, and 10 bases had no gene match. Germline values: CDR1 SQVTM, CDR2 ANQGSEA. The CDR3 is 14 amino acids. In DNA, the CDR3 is TGCAGCACGACACGGACAGGGGATGACTATGGCTACACCTTC. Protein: CSTTRTGDDYGYTF.

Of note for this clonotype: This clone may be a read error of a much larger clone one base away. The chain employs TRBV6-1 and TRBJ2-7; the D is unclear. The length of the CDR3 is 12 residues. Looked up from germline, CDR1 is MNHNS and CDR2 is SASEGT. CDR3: CASSESHYGQYF. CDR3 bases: TGTGCCAGCAGCGAGTCCCACTACGGGCAGTACTTC.

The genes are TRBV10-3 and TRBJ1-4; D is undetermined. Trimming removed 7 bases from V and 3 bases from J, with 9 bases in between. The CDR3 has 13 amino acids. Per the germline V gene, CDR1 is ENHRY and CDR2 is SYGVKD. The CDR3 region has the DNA TGTGCCATCACAACAGACCCTAATGAAAAACTGTTTTTT. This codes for CAITTDPNEKLFF.

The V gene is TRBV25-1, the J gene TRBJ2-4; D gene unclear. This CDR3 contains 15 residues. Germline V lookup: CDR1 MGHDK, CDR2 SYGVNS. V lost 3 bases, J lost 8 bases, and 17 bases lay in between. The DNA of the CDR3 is TGTGCCAGCAGTGATATCCGAGCAGCCAGAGACATTCAGTACTTC. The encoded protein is CASSDIRAARDIQYF.

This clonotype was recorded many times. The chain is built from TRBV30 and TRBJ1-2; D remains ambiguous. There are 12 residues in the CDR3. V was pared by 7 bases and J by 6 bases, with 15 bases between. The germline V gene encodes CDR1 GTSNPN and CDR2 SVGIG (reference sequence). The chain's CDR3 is CASFPGLNGYTF. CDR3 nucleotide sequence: TGTGCCTCCTTTCCAGGACTTAATGGCTACACCTTC.

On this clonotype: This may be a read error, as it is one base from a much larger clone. The DNA of the CDR3 is TGTGCCAGCAGCGTGACGGGGGCAAAAGGTACGCAGTATTTT. This gives the protein CASSVTGAKGTQYF. The rearrangement links TRBV7-9 to TRBJ2-3, with D perhaps being TRBD1 or TRBD2 (6 bases each). Trimming took off 5 bases at V and 8 bases at J, with 17 bases between the two ends. This CDR3 region has 14 residues. Germline V lookup: CDR1 SEHNR, CDR2 FQNEAQ (reference sequence). The whole variable domain, filled in from reference TRBV7-9 and TRBJ2-3, reads DTGVSQNPRHKITKRGQNVTFRCDPISEHNRLYWYRQTLGQGPEFLTYFQNEAQLEKSRLLSDRFSAERPKGSFSTLEIQRTEQGDSAMYLCASSVTGAKGTQYFGPGTRLTVL.

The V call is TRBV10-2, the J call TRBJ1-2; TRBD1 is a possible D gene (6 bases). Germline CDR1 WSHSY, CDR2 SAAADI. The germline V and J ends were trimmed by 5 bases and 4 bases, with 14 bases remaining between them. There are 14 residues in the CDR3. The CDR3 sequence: CASSTAGEIYGYTF. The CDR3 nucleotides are TGCGCCAGCAGTACGGCAGGGGAAATCTATGGCTACACCTTC.

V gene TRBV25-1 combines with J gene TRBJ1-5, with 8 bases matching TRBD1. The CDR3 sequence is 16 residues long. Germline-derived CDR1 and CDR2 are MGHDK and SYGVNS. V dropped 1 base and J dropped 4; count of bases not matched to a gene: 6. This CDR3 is CASSESDRANNQPQHF. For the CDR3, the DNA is TGTGCCAGCAGTGAATCGGACAGGGCGAATAATCAGCCCCAGCATTTT.

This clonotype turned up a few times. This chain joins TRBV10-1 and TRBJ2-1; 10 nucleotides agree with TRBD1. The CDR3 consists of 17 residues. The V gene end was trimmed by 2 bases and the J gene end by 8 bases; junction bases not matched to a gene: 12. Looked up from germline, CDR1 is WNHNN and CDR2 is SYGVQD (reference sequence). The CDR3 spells CASSEAVGTGALDEQFF. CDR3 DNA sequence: TGCGCCAGCAGTGAGGCTGTCGGGACAGGGGCACTCGATGAGCAGTTCTTC.

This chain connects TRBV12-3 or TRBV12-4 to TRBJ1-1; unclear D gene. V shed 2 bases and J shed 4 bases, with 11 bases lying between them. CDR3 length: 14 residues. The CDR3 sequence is CASSLWPGGTEAFF. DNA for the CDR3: TGTGCCAGCAGTTTATGGCCGGGTGGCACTGAAGCTTTCTTT.

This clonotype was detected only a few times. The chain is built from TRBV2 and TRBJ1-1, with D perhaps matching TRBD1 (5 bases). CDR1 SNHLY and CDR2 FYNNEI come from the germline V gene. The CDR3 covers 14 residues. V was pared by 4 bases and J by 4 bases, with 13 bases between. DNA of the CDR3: TGTGCCAGCAGTGTGGCCGGGGACGGCACTGAAGCTTTCTTT. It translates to CASSVAGDGTEAFF. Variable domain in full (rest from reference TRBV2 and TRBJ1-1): EPEVTQTPSHQVTQMGQEVILRCVPISNHLYFYWYRQILGQKVEFLVSFYNNEISEKSEIFDDQFSVERPDGSNFTLKIRSTKLEDSAMYFCASSVAGDGTEAFFGQGTRLTVV.

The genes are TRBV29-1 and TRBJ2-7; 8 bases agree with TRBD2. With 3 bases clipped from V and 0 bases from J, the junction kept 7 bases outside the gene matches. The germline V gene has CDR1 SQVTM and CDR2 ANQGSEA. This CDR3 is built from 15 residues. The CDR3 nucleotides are TGCAGCGTTGATGTAGCGGGGTGGAGCTCCTACGAGCAGTACTTC. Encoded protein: CSVDVAGWSSYEQYF.

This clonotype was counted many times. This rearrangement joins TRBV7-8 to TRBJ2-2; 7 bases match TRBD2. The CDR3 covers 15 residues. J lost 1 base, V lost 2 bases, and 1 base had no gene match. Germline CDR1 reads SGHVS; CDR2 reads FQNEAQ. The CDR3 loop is CASSLWGGNTGELFF. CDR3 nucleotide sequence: TGTGCCAGCAGCTTATGGGGGGGGAACACCGGGGAGCTGTTTTTT.

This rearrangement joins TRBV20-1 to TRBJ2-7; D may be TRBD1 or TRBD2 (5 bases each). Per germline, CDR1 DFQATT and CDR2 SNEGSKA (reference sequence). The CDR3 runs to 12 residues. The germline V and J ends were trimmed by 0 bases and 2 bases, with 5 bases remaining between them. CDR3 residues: CSAREGAYEQYF. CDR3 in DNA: TGCAGTGCTAGAGAGGGGGCCTACGAGCAGTACTTC.

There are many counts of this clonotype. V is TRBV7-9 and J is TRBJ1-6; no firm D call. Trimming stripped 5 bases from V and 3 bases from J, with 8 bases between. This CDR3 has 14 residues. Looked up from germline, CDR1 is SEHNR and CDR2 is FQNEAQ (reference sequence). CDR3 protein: CASSLGNYNSPLHF. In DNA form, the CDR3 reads TGTGCCAGCAGCCTAGGGAACTATAATTCACCCCTCCACTTT.

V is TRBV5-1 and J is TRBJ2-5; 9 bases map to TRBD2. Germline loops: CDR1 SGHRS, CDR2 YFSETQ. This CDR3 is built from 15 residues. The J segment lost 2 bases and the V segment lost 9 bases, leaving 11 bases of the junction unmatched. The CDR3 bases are TGCGCCACCCGATCAATGACTAGCGGACAAGAGACCCAGTACTTC. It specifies CATRSMTSGQETQYF.

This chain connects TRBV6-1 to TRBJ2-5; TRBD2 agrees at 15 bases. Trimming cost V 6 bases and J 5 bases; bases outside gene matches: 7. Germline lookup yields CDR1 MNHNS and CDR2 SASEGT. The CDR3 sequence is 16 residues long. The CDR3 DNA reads TGTGCCAGCAGAGGGACTAGCGGGGGGATGTGGGAGACCCAGTACTTC. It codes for CASRGTSGGMWETQYF.